These 30 T cell receptor beta chains were all obtained from the same sample, sequenced in a study of CD8+CD57+ T cells in acquired aplastic anemia. Profiling of TCR beta VDJ combinations and CDR3 sequences used genomic DNA as template. TCRdb passed the reads through MiXCR, listing each CDR3 protein once. The sample records fewer than 200,000 distinct CDR3 sequences, 63% being singletons. What was sequenced was sorted CD4+, CD8+, or CD8+CD57+ T cells (not recorded which) from PBMCs. All receptors derive from a human donor in good health.

This clonotype was seen a few times. The chain couples TRBV7-3 to TRBJ1-1, with D perhaps TRBD1 (6 bases). This CDR3 region has 13 residues. The germline V and J ends were trimmed by 5 bases and 3 bases, with 10 bases remaining between them. CDR1 is SGHTA, CDR2 FQGTGA, per germline. The CDR3 region is CASSATGYTEAFF. The CDR3 DNA is TGTGCCAGCAGCGCAACAGGGTACACTGAAGCTTTCTTT. Full variable domain (remainder filled in from reference TRBV7-3 and TRBJ1-1): GAGVSQTPSNKVTEKGKYVELRCDPISGHTALYWYRQSLGQGPEFLIYFQGTGAADDSGLPNDRFFAVRPEGSVSTLKIQRTERGDSAVYLCASSATGYTEAFFGQGTRLTVV.

V usage is TRBV7-9 and J usage is TRBJ1-1; TRBD1 is a possible D gene (6 bases). Germline lookup yields CDR1 SEHNR and CDR2 FQNEAQ (reference sequence). The V end was cut by 6 bases, the J end by 2 bases, with 16 bases between. The CDR3 length is 15 residues. CDR3 in DNA: TGTGCCAGCAGTAGGGGGTGGGGCACAAACACTGAAGCTTTCTTT. This gives the protein CASSRGWGTNTEAFF.

The chain recombines TRBV7-3 with TRBJ2-5; 8 bases are shared with TRBD2. Trimming took 5 bases from V and 5 from J; bases not matched to a gene: 10. CDR3 size: 15 residues. Germline CDR1 is SGHTA and CDR2 is FQGTGA. CDR3 amino acids: CASSDGGASWETQYF. CDR3 sequence (DNA): TGTGCCAGCAGCGACGGGGGGGCTTCATGGGAGACCCAGTACTTC.

This rearrangement joins TRBV10-2 to TRBJ1-2; 8 bases line up with TRBD1. Germline CDR1 reads WSHSY; CDR2 reads SAAADI. Germline trimming cut 6 bases from V and 4 bases from J; bases unmatched to any gene: 7. The CDR3 has 14 residues. The CDR3 region is CASRETGATYGYTF. In nucleotides, the CDR3 is TGCGCCAGCAGGGAGACAGGGGCTACCTATGGCTACACCTTC.

By proportion, this clonotype is medium-sized. This chain connects TRBV7-9 to TRBJ2-7; 7 bases fit TRBD1. The CDR3 runs to 14 residues. Trimming took 4 bases from V and 7 from J; bases not matched to a gene: 10. Germline CDR1 is SEHNR and CDR2 is FQNEAQ (reference sequence). This CDR3 reads CASSSSDREREQYF. The CDR3 DNA is TGTGCCAGCAGCTCCTCTGACAGGGAGCGGGAGCAGTACTTC.

The CDR3 sequence is CASSPLGSGPLNGELFF. The DNA of the CDR3 is TGTGCCAGCAGCCCATTGGGGTCAGGACCTCTCAACGGGGAGCTGTTTTTT. The chain joins TRBV2 to TRBJ2-2, with D hard to call. V lost 6 bases and J 7 bases, leaving 24 bases between the germline ends. The germline CDR1 and CDR2 sequences are SNHLY and FYNNEI. The CDR3 consists of 17 residues.

This clonotype was observed at least ten times. This chain connects TRBV19 to TRBJ2-1; 7 nucleotides agree with TRBD2. Germline loops: CDR1 LNHDA, CDR2 SQIVND (reference sequence). The CDR3 spans 14 residues. V was pared by 3 bases and J by 5 bases, with 4 bases of the junction left unmatched. The CDR3 is CASSMTSTDNEQFF. CDR3 nucleotides: TGTGCCAGTAGTATGACTAGCACCGACAATGAGCAGTTCTTC.

This clonotype occurred once. The J gene is TRBJ1-1, the V gene TRBV20-1; 9 bases map to TRBD1. The CDR3 is 13 amino acids. From germline, CDR1 is DFQATT and CDR2 SNEGSKA (reference sequence). V dropped 5 bases and J dropped 3; count of bases not matched to a gene: 4. CDR3 nucleotides: TGCAGTGCTGGGGGACAGGGAGACACTGAAGCTTTCTTT. It is translated as CSAGGQGDTEAFF.

With respect to this clonotype: A much larger clone differs by one base, so this may be a read error. J is TRBJ2-1 and V is TRBV4-1; weak D call: TRBD1 (5 bases). Trimming pared 8 bases from V and 6 bases from J, leaving 11 bases between. The CDR3 runs 12 residues. The germline gives CDR1 MGHRA, CDR2 YSYEKL. The CDR3 is CASGPQGNEQFF. The CDR3 region has the DNA TGCGCCAGCGGCCCTCAGGGCAATGAGCAGTTCTTC.

V usage is TRBV7-9 and J usage is TRBJ1-1, with a possible D match to TRBD1 (5 bases). The CDR3 loop spans 12 amino acids. Germline V lookup: CDR1 SEHNR, CDR2 FQNEAQ (reference sequence). V gave up 5 bases and J gave up 6 bases, with 10 bases separating them. The chain's CDR3 is CASSVGTAEAFF. CDR3 DNA sequence: TGTGCCAGCAGCGTAGGGACGGCTGAAGCTTTCTTT. Filled out from reference TRBV7-9 and TRBJ1-1, the complete variable domain reads DTGVSQNPRHKITKRGQNVTFRCDPISEHNRLYWYRQTLGQGPEFLTYFQNEAQLEKSRLLSDRFSAERPKGSFSTLEIQRTEQGDSAMYLCASSVGTAEAFFGQGTRLTVV.

In this sample, this clonotype turned up many times. The chain links TRBV30 to TRBJ1-1, with D maybe TRBD1 (6 bases). V was clipped by 2 bases and J by 5 bases, with 9 bases between them. The CDR3 is 12 amino acids. Germline-derived CDR1 and CDR2 are GTSNPN and SVGIG (reference sequence). CDR3 sequence reads: CAWSNTGTEAFF. The CDR3 DNA reads TGTGCCTGGAGTAACACAGGGACTGAAGCTTTCTTT. Complete variable domain (other parts from reference TRBV30 and TRBJ1-1): SQTIHQWPATLVQPVGSPLSLECTVEGTSNPNLYWYRQAAGRGLQLLFYSVGIGQISSEVPQNLSASRPQDRQFILSSKKLLLSDSGFYLCAWSNTGTEAFFGQGTRLTVV.

The chain combines TRBV20-1 with TRBJ2-7; D uncertain. Trimming took off 0 bases at V and 2 bases at J, with 11 bases between the two ends. Per the germline V gene, CDR1 is DFQATT and CDR2 is SNEGSKA (reference sequence). This CDR3 spans 14 amino acids. The CDR3 DNA reads as TGCAGTGCTAGAGATCTCAGTGACCCCTACGAGCAGTACTTC. Its translation is CSARDLSDPYEQYF.

This clonotype was seen at least ten times. The chain uses TRBV19 and TRBJ2-2, with D unclear. The V end lost 3 bases, the J end lost 6 bases, and 8 bases lay between the germline ends. This CDR3 contains 13 residues. Germline V CDR1 and CDR2: LNHDA, SQIVND (reference sequence). The CDR3 region is CASSMLSAGELFF. DNA for the CDR3: TGTGCCAGTAGTATGTTATCTGCCGGGGAGCTGTTTTTT. The entire variable domain, with the rest obtained from reference TRBV19 and TRBJ2-2, is as follows: DGGITQSPKYLFRKEGQNVTLSCEQNLNHDAMYWYRQDPGQGLRLIYYSQIVNDFQKGDIAEGYSVSREKKESFPLTVTSAQKNPTAFYLCASSMLSAGELFFGEGSRLTVL.

This chain connects TRBV24-1 to TRBJ2-5, with 11 bases matching TRBD1. Germline V gives CDR1 KGHDR, CDR2 SFDVKD. This CDR3 contains 16 residues. V trimming: 1 base; J trimming: 5 bases; junction bases outside the gene matches: 5. In DNA form, the CDR3 reads TGTGCCACCAGTGATTTCACGGACAGGGGGCGCGAGACCCAGTACTTC. Translating gives CATSDFTDRGRETQYF.

This clonotype was detected many times. V is TRBV13 and J is TRBJ2-7, with 10 bases aligning to TRBD2. The germline V gene has CDR1 PRHDT and CDR2 FYEKMQ (reference sequence). The CDR3 sequence is 13 residues long. After removal of 6 bases from V and 7 bases from J, the junction contained 6 bases not matched to a gene. The DNA of the CDR3 is TGTGCCAGCAGGCTAGCGGGAGTGGATGAGCAGTACTTC. This translates into CASRLAGVDEQYF.

The chain links TRBV9 to TRBJ1-3; 10 nucleotides align to TRBD1. This CDR3 region has 17 residues. Germline values: CDR1 SGDLS, CDR2 YYNGEE. Losses at the gene ends were 0 bases for V and 4 bases for J; bases not matched to a gene: 7. This CDR3 is CASSVGGQGVKGNTIYF. As DNA, the CDR3 is TGTGCCAGCAGCGTAGGCGGACAGGGGGTTAAGGGAAACACCATATATTTT.

This clonotype was detected once. Compared with germline, one end of the junction differs, possibly owing to a read error. This chain links TRBV4-2 with TRBJ2-5; the D gene could be TRBD1 or TRBD2 (6 bases each). Per germline, CDR1 LGHNA and CDR2 YNFKEQ. This CDR3 is 17 amino acids long. The CDR3 bases are TGTGCCATCAGCCAAGCGGTCCTAGCGCCCGACAGGGAGACCCAGTACTTC. It is translated as CAISQAVLAPDRETQYF.

V usage is TRBV29-1 and J usage is TRBJ1-2; TRBD1 is a possible D gene (5 bases). There are 14 residues in the CDR3. Germline CDR1 is SQVTM and CDR2 is ANQGSEA. V dropped 0 bases and J dropped 7 bases, with 15 bases sitting between them. CDR3 in DNA: TGCAGCGTTGAAGATCCCCACAGGTCTCTTGGCTACACCTTC. Translation gives CSVEDPHRSLGYTF.

This sequence joins TRBV15 and TRBJ2-7; 11 bases match TRBD1. The trim removed 4 bases at V and 6 bases at J, leaving 5 bases unmatched. The germline CDR1 and CDR2 sequences are LNHNV and YYDKDF (reference sequence). This CDR3 is built from 14 residues. Written as DNA, the CDR3 is TGTGCCACCAGCACCCGGACAGGGGGCTTCGAGCAGTACTTC. It translates to CATSTRTGGFEQYF.

V is TRBV20-1 and J is TRBJ2-7; TRBD2 agrees at 7 bases. V shed 1 base and J 2 bases; nucleotides not matched to a gene: 5. This CDR3 contains 14 residues. Per germline, CDR1 DFQATT and CDR2 SNEGSKA (reference sequence). The CDR3 coding sequence is TGCAGTGCTAGAGGAGAGGGGAGGGCCTACGAGCAGTACTTC. It encodes CSARGEGRAYEQYF.

The chain carries TRBV5-8 and TRBJ2-1; TRBD1 aligns across 7 bases. CDR3 length: 13 residues. V shed 0 bases and J 10 bases; nucleotides not matched to a gene: 4. Germline assignment: CDR1 SGHTS and CDR2 YDEGEE. The CDR3 nucleotides are TGTGCCAGCAGCTTGGGGCCGGGACAGGAGCAGTTCTTC. Translation: CASSLGPGQEQFF.

For this clonotype: The junction departs from the called germline gene at one end, perhaps through a read error. This rearrangement joins TRBV7-9 to TRBJ2-2; 11 nucleotides line up with TRBD2. The CDR3 covers 16 residues. CDR1 and CDR2 from the germline V gene are SEHNR and FQNEAQ (reference sequence). In DNA form, the CDR3 reads TGTGCCAGCAGCTCAGGGACTAGCGGACCCACCGGGGAGCTGATTTTT. Translation: CASSSGTSGPTGELIF.

The chain recombines TRBV9 with TRBJ1-2; D unclear. Trimming removed 2 bases at V and 4 bases at J, with 12 bases between. Germline V gives CDR1 SGDLS, CDR2 YYNGEE. This CDR3 region has 14 residues. The CDR3 spells CASSVDGSFYGYTF. CDR3 DNA sequence: TGTGCCAGCAGCGTTGACGGGAGCTTCTATGGCTACACCTTC.

On this clonotype: A junction boundary mismatches the germline segment, possibly from a read error. The rearrangement uses TRBV27 and TRBJ2-5; TRBD1 matches at 8 bases. This CDR3 spans 15 amino acids. The germline CDR1 and CDR2 sequences are MNHEY and SMNVEV (reference sequence). The CDR3 sequence is CASSRRQGRGETQHF. The DNA for the CDR3 is TGTGCCAGCAGTCGCCGACAGGGGCGCGGAGAGACCCAGCACTTC.

This clonotype was seen only a few times. The CDR3 nucleotides read TGTGCCTCCTCCCCTGGGGCAGATACGCAGTATTTT. Encoded protein: CASSPGADTQYF. The chain recombines TRBV30 with TRBJ2-3, with D uncertain. CDR1 and CDR2 (germline): GTSNPN, SVGIG (reference sequence). V lost 7 bases, J lost 4 bases, and 12 bases lay in between. This CDR3 has 12 amino acids.

The genes are TRBV7-8 and TRBJ2-5; TRBD1 agrees at 10 bases. V was clipped by 5 bases and J by 1 base; unmatched bases: 7. The CDR3 is 16 residues long. CDR1 and CDR2 from the germline V gene are SGHVS and FQNEAQ. Here the CDR3 reads CASSLRTGGGQETQYF. DNA of the CDR3: TGTGCCAGCAGCCTTCGGACAGGGGGAGGCCAAGAGACCCAGTACTTC. Filled out from reference TRBV7-8 and TRBJ2-5, the complete variable domain reads GAGVSQSPRYKVAKRGQDVALRCDPISGHVSLFWYQQALGQGPEFLTYFQNEAQLDKSGLPSDRFFAERPEGSVSTLKIQRTQQEDSAVYLCASSLRTGGGQETQYFGPGTRLLVL.

This clonotype has ten or more counts. The rearrangement links TRBV9 to TRBJ2-1, with 8 bases lining up with TRBD2. The CDR3 has 19 amino acids. Germline CDR1 reads SGDLS; CDR2 reads YYNGEE. V lost 0 bases to trimming and J lost 0 bases; unmatched junction nucleotides: 11. CDR3 nucleotides: TGTGCCAGCAGCGTAGGGGCCAGCGGGGGTACGTCCTCCTACAATGAGCAGTTCTTC. It yields the protein CASSVGASGGTSSYNEQFF.

This clonotype was observed at least ten times. The chain joins TRBV9 to TRBJ2-2; 8 nucleotides match TRBD1. Losses at the gene ends were 3 bases for V and 6 bases for J; bases not matched to a gene: 1. CDR3 size: 13 residues. The germline V gene has CDR1 SGDLS and CDR2 YYNGEE. CDR3 coding DNA: TGTGCCAGCAGCGGCAGGGGGCCCGGGGAGCTGTTTTTT. Translating gives CASSGRGPGELFF.

V and J are TRBV10-3 and TRBJ1-1; 8 nucleotides agree with TRBD1. The V and J ends lost 2 bases and 6 bases, in that order; junction bases with no gene match: 8. Germline CDR1 and CDR2: ENHRY and SYGVKD. CDR3 size: 15 residues. This chain's CDR3 is CAISELGQEFAEAFF. For the CDR3, the DNA is TGTGCCATCAGTGAGCTGGGACAGGAGTTCGCTGAAGCTTTCTTT.

The CDR3 region is CASSESSSGTDTQYF. For the CDR3, the DNA is TGCGCCAGCAGTGAGTCGTCTAGCGGGACTGATACGCAGTATTTT. The genes are TRBV10-1 and TRBJ2-3; 9 nucleotides match TRBD2. Losses at the gene ends were 0 bases for V and 6 bases for J; bases not matched to a gene: 4. The CDR3 length is 15 residues. Germline CDR1 reads WNHNN; CDR2 reads SYGVQD (reference sequence).